This T cell receptor beta chain is drawn from a study of control samples from healthy donors and cancer patients. Trimming stripped 6 bases from V and 8 bases from J, with 11 bases between. This CDR3 is 13 amino acids long. CDR1 and CDR2 from the germline V gene are MNHEY and SVGAGI. Method: immunoSEQ multiplex PCR; TCRdb's copy keeps in-frame clones and lacks some. The data show some 130,000 clones, roughly 92% seen once. This chain uses TRBV6-5 with TRBJ1-6; D possibly corresponds to TRBD1 (5 bases). The clonotype was recovered from a man aged 18 to 29 in good health. The sample taken for sequencing was blood. The CDR3 is CASSVWGYSPLHF. For the CDR3, the DNA is TGTGCCAGCAGCGTCTGGGGGTATTCACCCCTCCACTTT.